This TCR beta chain appears in the sequencing data of a study of blood T cells in healthy people across ages. Healthy Caucasians from Russia aged roughly 6 to 100 served as donors. Then a second PCR, running about 7 to 11 cycles, was carried out with a sample-barcoded 5' primer and a J-beta primer mix. Every sample returned 2.5 million or more CDR3-containing paired-end reads. TCRdb recomputed calls from the 5' RACE reads with MiXCR, one row per CDR3 protein. Counted here are approximately 800,000 distinct CDR3 sequences, more than 20% occurring once; the ten biggest clones make up more than 3%. This clonotype turned up a few times. Its antigen is still unknown. Points from the study as a whole: TCR beta diversity per million T cells fell roughly linearly with age.

These records were also assigned to another study, of T cells of mothers and their children.

The origin of this receptor is a boy younger than 18 in good health. Sequencing input: blood.

CDR3 DNA: TGTGCCAGCGGACTCAGGATATCACAAGAGACCCAGTACTTC. This sequence encodes CASGLRISQETQYF. The V and J genes are TRBV7-2 and TRBJ2-5; maybe TRBD2 (5 bases). The length of the CDR3 is 14 residues. Looked up from germline, CDR1 is SGHTA and CDR2 is FQGNSA. Trimming cost V 8 bases and J 2 bases, with 15 bases left between them.